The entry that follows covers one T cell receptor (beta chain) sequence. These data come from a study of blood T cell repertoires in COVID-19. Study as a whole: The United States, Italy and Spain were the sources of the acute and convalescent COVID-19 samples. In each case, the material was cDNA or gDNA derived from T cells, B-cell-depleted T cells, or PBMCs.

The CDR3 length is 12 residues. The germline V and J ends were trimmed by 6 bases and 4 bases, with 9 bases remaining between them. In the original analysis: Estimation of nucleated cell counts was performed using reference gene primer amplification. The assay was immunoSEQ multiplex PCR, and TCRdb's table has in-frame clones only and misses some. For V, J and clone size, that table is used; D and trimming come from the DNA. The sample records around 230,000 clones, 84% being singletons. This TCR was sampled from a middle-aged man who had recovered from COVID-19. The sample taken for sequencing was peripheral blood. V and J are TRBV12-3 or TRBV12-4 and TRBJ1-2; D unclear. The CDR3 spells CASSRDTYGYTF. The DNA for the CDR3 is TGTGCCAGCAGCAGAGACACCTATGGCTACACCTTC.